What follows describes a single TCR beta chain. Method: immunoSEQ multiplex PCR; TCRdb's copy keeps in-frame clones and lacks some. In the table there are 200,000 to 250,000 clones, 88% of which are singletons. The sample comes from a study of blood T cell repertoires in COVID-19. Within the 2 weeks before study entry, each person in the exposed group met a COVID-19 case. This CDR3 has 14 amino acids. In germline, CDR1 is SGHNT, CDR2 YENEEA. V was cut by 1 base and J by 5 bases, with 9 bases left in between. This chain joins TRBV11-3 and TRBJ2-1; a possible D gene is TRBD2 (5 bases). Sequenced input: PBMCs or T cells enriched from blood (not recorded which). The TCR comes from a woman in her thirties who had been exposed to COVID-19. The CDR3 sequence: CASSLGERDNEQFF. For the CDR3, the DNA is TGTGCCAGCAGCTTAGGAGAGAGGGACAATGAGCAGTTCTTC.